These T cell receptor beta chains were read from a single sample in a study of blood T cell repertoires in COVID-19. TCRdb keeps only in-frame clones here, not all; method: immunoSEQ multiplex PCR. This table has about 220,000 clones, 80% to 90% appearing once. Material: PBMCs or T cells enriched from blood (not recorded which). The source is a woman aged 45-65 years with acute COVID-19. Each CDR3 is given with its conserved first and last residue. Each record gives: V gene, J gene, clone size, D gene, CDR3 DNA, CDR3 protein. The D gene is left open where the match is weak. Rows may omit the clone size; those that give it use once, few, many or a size class.

V gene: TRBV5-1; J gene: TRBJ2-1; clone size: .; D gene: TRBD1; CDR3 DNA: TGCGCCAGCAGCAGTACCGGGACAGGGGACGAGCAGTTCTTC; CDR3 protein: CASSSTGTGDEQFF
V gene: TRBV29-1; J gene: TRBJ2-7; clone size: .; D gene: TRBD2; CDR3 DNA: TGCAGCGGGACTAGCGGGAGGACCTACGAGCAGTACTTC; CDR3 protein: CSGTSGRTYEQYF
V gene: TRBV7-2; J gene: TRBJ2-1; clone size: once; D gene: TRBD1; CDR3 DNA: TGTGCCAGCAGCTTTCCGGGACAGGGGGCTAATTCTGGCCGCAATGAGCAGTTCTTC; CDR3 protein: CASSFPGQGANSGRNEQFF
V gene: TRBV28; J gene: TRBJ1-4; clone size: .; D gene: .; CDR3 DNA: TGTGCCAGCAATTCAGGGAAATATGAAAAACTGTTTTTT; CDR3 protein: CASNSGKYEKLFF
V gene: TRBV7-9; J gene: TRBJ2-7; clone size: .; D gene: TRBD2; CDR3 DNA: TGTGCCAGCAGCCCTTCAGGCAGGACTAGCGGCGAGCAGTACTTC; CDR3 protein: CASSPSGRTSGEQYF
V gene: TRBV5-1; J gene: TRBJ2-3; clone size: .; D gene: TRBD1; CDR3 DNA: TGCGCCAGCAGTTTGACAGGGCTTGGGTCAGATACGCAGTATTTT; CDR3 protein: CASSLTGLGSDTQYF
V gene: TRBV28; J gene: TRBJ1-3; clone size: once; D gene: .; CDR3 DNA: TGTGCCAGCTGGGGGGGGCCTCTCTCTGGAAACACCATATATTTT; CDR3 protein: CASWGGPLSGNTIYF
V gene: TRBV7-3; J gene: TRBJ2-6; clone size: .; D gene: TRBD1; CDR3 DNA: TGTGCCAGCAGCTCGGACAGGGGGCGCCGCTCTGGGGCCAACGTCCTGACTTTC; CDR3 protein: CASSSDRGRRSGANVLTF
V gene: TRBV9; J gene: TRBJ2-5; clone size: .; D gene: TRBD1; CDR3 DNA: TGTGCCAGCAGCGTAGACAGACAGGGCGGAGAGACCCAGTACTTC; CDR3 protein: CASSVDRQGGETQYF
V gene: TRBV25-1; J gene: TRBJ2-7; clone size: .; D gene: .; CDR3 DNA: TGTGCCAGCAGTGAATTGACGCTACGGACTCGGGAGTCCAAGCAGTACTTC; CDR3 protein: CASSELTLRTRESKQYF
V gene: TRBV27; J gene: TRBJ2-7; clone size: .; D gene: TRBD2; CDR3 DNA: TGTGCCAGCAGGGGACTAGCGGGAGGAACCTACGAGCAGTACTTC; CDR3 protein: CASRGLAGGTYEQYF
V gene: TRBV18; J gene: TRBJ1-1; clone size: .; D gene: TRBD1; CDR3 DNA: TGTGCCAGCTCACCAACCGGGACAGGGACCTTCGTGAACACTGAAGCTTTCTTT; CDR3 protein: CASSPTGTGTFVNTEAFF
V gene: TRBV19; J gene: TRBJ1-4; clone size: .; D gene: .; CDR3 DNA: TGTGCCAGTAGGAACAGGGTTCGTCTGTTTTTT; CDR3 protein: CASRNRVRLFF
V gene: TRBV5-6; J gene: TRBJ1-5; clone size: .; D gene: .; CDR3 DNA: TGTGCCAGCAGCCCGCCCGCAGGGTTCCAGCCCCAGCATTTT; CDR3 protein: CASSPPAGFQPQHF
V gene: TRBV28; J gene: TRBJ2-2; clone size: .; D gene: TRBD1; CDR3 DNA: TGTGCCACCTCCGGGGGGACAGGGGTGTTGATTTCCCCGAACACCGGGGAGCTGTTTTTT; CDR3 protein: CATSGGTGVLISPNTGELFF
V gene: TRBV27; J gene: TRBJ2-1; clone size: .; D gene: TRBD1; CDR3 DNA: TGTGCCAGCAGTCTTATCGGGACAGTCACCAATGAGCAGTTCTTC; CDR3 protein: CASSLIGTVTNEQFF
V gene: TRBV3-1/TRBV3-2; J gene: TRBJ2-1; clone size: .; D gene: TRBD2; CDR3 DNA: TGTGCCAGCAGCCAAGTAGCGGGCGCCTACAATGAGCAGTTCTTC; CDR3 protein: CASSQVAGAYNEQFF
V gene: TRBV2; J gene: TRBJ2-3; clone size: .; D gene: .; CDR3 DNA: TGTGCCAGCAGTTACATGACTAGACGGGATACGCAGTATTTT; CDR3 protein: CASSYMTRRDTQYF
V gene: TRBV28; J gene: TRBJ1-2; clone size: .; D gene: .; CDR3 DNA: TGTGCCAGCAGTTTAACTTGGCAGCGCTATGGCTACACCTTC; CDR3 protein: CASSLTWQRYGYTF
V gene: TRBV5-1; J gene: TRBJ2-1; clone size: few; D gene: TRBD2; CDR3 DNA: TGCGCCAGCAGCGCCGGGACTAGCGGTCGGAATGAGCAGTTCTTC; CDR3 protein: CASSAGTSGRNEQFF
V gene: TRBV29-1; J gene: TRBJ1-3; clone size: .; D gene: .; CDR3 DNA: TGCAGCGTTGAAGGTTGGGGGGCTGGAAACACCATATATTTT; CDR3 protein: CSVEGWGAGNTIYF
V gene: TRBV5-1; J gene: TRBJ2-4; clone size: .; D gene: TRBD1; CDR3 DNA: TGCGCCAGCACTGGACAGGGAGGAAACATTCAGTACTTC; CDR3 protein: CASTGQGGNIQYF
V gene: TRBV4-1; J gene: TRBJ1-2; clone size: .; D gene: .; CDR3 DNA: TGCGCCAGCAGCCAAGGGACAGCTAACTATGGCTACACCTTC; CDR3 protein: CASSQGTANYGYTF
V gene: TRBV27; J gene: TRBJ2-1; clone size: .; D gene: TRBD2; CDR3 DNA: TGTGCCAGCAGTCTCCTAGCGGGAGGCACCCGTGAGCAGTTCTTC; CDR3 protein: CASSLLAGGTREQFF
V gene: TRBV29-1; J gene: TRBJ1-5; clone size: .; D gene: .; CDR3 DNA: TGCAGCGTCACAGAAGCGGGGAATCAGCCCCAGCATTTT; CDR3 protein: CSVTEAGNQPQHF
V gene: TRBV20-1; J gene: TRBJ2-7; clone size: .; D gene: TRBD1; CDR3 DNA: TGCAGTGCTAGTCCGACAGGGGGTTCCTACGAGCAGTACTTC; CDR3 protein: CSASPTGGSYEQYF
V gene: TRBV7-2; J gene: TRBJ2-7; clone size: .; D gene: TRBD1; CDR3 DNA: TGTGCCAGCAGCTTAGCCAGGGGGTCCTACGAGCAGTACTTC; CDR3 protein: CASSLARGSYEQYF
V gene: TRBV19; J gene: TRBJ2-7; clone size: .; D gene: TRBD1; CDR3 DNA: TGTGCCAGTAGTCGAAGGGGGCGCGGGTCCGAGCAGTACTTC; CDR3 protein: CASSRRGRGSEQYF
V gene: TRBV3-1/TRBV3-2; J gene: TRBJ2-1; clone size: .; D gene: .; CDR3 DNA: TGTGCCAGCAGCCATTTTATGTCCAATGAGCAGTTCTTC; CDR3 protein: CASSHFMSNEQFF
V gene: TRBV19; J gene: TRBJ1-5; clone size: .; D gene: TRBD1; CDR3 DNA: TGTGCCAGTAGTATTGGACAGGTAGGGCAGCCCCAGCATTTT; CDR3 protein: CASSIGQVGQPQHF
V gene: TRBV19; J gene: TRBJ1-1; clone size: .; D gene: TRBD1; CDR3 DNA: TGTGCCAGTACCCATGGGGCAGGGGGCTTCAACACTGAAGCTTTCTTT; CDR3 protein: CASTHGAGGFNTEAFF
V gene: TRBV4-1; J gene: TRBJ2-7; clone size: .; D gene: TRBD2; CDR3 DNA: TGCGCCAGCAGCCGCTTATATATCAATAGCGGGAAAGGGTCCTACGAGCAGTACTTC; CDR3 protein: CASSRLYINSGKGSYEQYF
V gene: TRBV28; J gene: TRBJ1-3; clone size: .; D gene: .; CDR3 DNA: TGTGCCAGCGGCCGGGGGGGGAGCTCTGGAAACACCATATATTTT; CDR3 protein: CASGRGGSSGNTIYF
V gene: TRBV18; J gene: TRBJ2-7; clone size: .; D gene: TRBD1; CDR3 DNA: TGTGCCAGCTCACCGGCCGAGGGGGCCGAGCAGTACTTC; CDR3 protein: CASSPAEGAEQYF
V gene: TRBV4-2; J gene: TRBJ2-5; clone size: few; D gene: TRBD1; CDR3 DNA: TGTGCCAGCAGCCAAGGGTTGACAGGGGGCGCAGAGACCCAGTACTTC; CDR3 protein: CASSQGLTGGAETQYF
V gene: TRBV5-4; J gene: TRBJ2-7; clone size: .; D gene: TRBD2; CDR3 DNA: TGTGCCAGCAGCTTGGAAGGGACTAATTCCTTC; CDR3 protein: CASSLEGTNSF
V gene: TRBV12-3/TRBV12-4; J gene: TRBJ2-7; clone size: .; D gene: TRBD2; CDR3 DNA: TGTGCCAGCAGTTTGCGGGAGGGATACGAGCAGTACTTC; CDR3 protein: CASSLREGYEQYF
V gene: TRBV18; J gene: TRBJ1-1; clone size: .; D gene: .; CDR3 DNA: TGTGCCAGCTCACCACAGCCGGGCACTGAAGCTTTCTTT; CDR3 protein: CASSPQPGTEAFF
V gene: TRBV28; J gene: TRBJ1-1; clone size: .; D gene: .; CDR3 DNA: TGTGCCAGCAGTTCACCCAGGGGTATAGACACTGAAGCTTTCTTT; CDR3 protein: CASSSPRGIDTEAFF
V gene: TRBV4-2; J gene: TRBJ2-7; clone size: .; D gene: TRBD2; CDR3 DNA: TGTGCCAGCAGCCAAGATCCTAGCGGAAACCCAAGTTCCTACGAGCAGTACTTC; CDR3 protein: CASSQDPSGNPSSYEQYF